The T cell receptor (beta chain) described here comes from a study of early T cells in non-severe SARS-CoV-2 infection. The CDR3 spans 13 residues. CDR1 and CDR2 (germline): KGHDR, SFDVKD. Trimming stripped 4 bases from V and 2 bases from J, with 6 bases between. One entry per CDR3 protein results from TCRdb running MiXCR on the 5' RACE reads. The table has some 12,000 distinct CDR3 sequences, 4.8% seen once; the top ten hold almost 10%. This clonotype qualifies as medium-sized. The specimen was whole blood. This clonotype was sampled from an adult who was a healthcare worker with PCR-confirmed SARS-CoV-2 infection or an uninfected control (not recorded which). This chain links TRBV24-1 with TRBJ2-3; tentatively, D is TRBD1 (5 bases). In DNA form, the CDR3 reads TGTGCCACCAGTGACAGGGCCACAGATACGCAGTATTTT. It encodes CATSDRATDTQYF.